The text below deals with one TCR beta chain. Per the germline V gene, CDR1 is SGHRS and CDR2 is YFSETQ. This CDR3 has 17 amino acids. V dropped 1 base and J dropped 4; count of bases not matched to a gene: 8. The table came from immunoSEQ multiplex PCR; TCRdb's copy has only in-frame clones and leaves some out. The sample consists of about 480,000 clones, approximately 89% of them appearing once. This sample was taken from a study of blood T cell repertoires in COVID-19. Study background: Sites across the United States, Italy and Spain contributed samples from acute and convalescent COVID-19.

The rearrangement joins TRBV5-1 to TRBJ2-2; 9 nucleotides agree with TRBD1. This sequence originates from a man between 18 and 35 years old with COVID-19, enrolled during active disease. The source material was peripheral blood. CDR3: CASSLRVADRGTGELFF. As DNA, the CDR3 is TGCGCCAGCAGCTTGAGGGTGGCGGACAGGGGCACCGGGGAGCTGTTTTTT.